This entry is about one TCR beta chain. Antigen specificity is unknown. This sample is part of a study of vaccination and CD4 T cells after COVID-19. Study-level background: The convalescents were made up of six males and four females, two of whom were Hispanic. Overall study findings and caveats: Looking at convalescent patients, 304 of their 307 vaccine-specific clones were spike mono-reactive.

The assay that was used to sequence DNA from cultured CD4+ T cells was the Oncomine TCR Beta short-read assay. TCRdb redid the calling of the PCR reads with MiXCR, one entry per CDR3 protein. The sample records about 21,000 distinct CDR3 sequences, 60% to 75% being singletons. Germline V lookup: CDR1 SGHTA, CDR2 FQGNSA. The CDR3 covers 15 residues. V was shortened by 4 bases and J by 1 base, with 11 bases between the two germline ends. Treatment given: roughly nine-day PBMC culture with coronavirus spike peptide pools or control peptides (ViraFEST assay). Researchers reported culturing two million PBMCs per well with 9.5 to 10 IU/ml IL-2 and about 9.2 ug/ml peptide pools.

This chain uses TRBV7-2 with TRBJ1-5, with D maybe TRBD1 (6 bases). Material: CD4+ T cells from blood, cultured in vitro. The TCR originated in a human donor who had recovered from COVID-19. CDR3 loop: CASSWQGQSNQPQHF. The CDR3 region has the DNA TGTGCCAGCAGCTGGCAGGGACAAAGCAATCAGCCCCAGCATTTT.